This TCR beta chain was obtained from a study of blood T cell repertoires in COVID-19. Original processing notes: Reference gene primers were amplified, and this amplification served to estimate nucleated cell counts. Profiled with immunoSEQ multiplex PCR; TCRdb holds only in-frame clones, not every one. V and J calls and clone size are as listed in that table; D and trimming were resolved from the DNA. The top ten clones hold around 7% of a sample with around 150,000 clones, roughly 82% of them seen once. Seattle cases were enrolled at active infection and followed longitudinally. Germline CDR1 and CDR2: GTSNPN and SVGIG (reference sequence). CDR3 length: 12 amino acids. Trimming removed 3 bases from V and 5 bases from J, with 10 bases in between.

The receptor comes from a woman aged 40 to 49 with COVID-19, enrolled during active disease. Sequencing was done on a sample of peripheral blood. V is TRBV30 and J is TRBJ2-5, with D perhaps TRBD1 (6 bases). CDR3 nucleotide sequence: TGTGCCTGGAGCGCAAGGGGGGAGACCCAGTACTTC. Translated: CAWSARGETQYF.